The T cell receptor (beta chain) described here comes from a study of blood T cell repertoires in COVID-19. Study overall: There were acute and convalescent COVID-19 samples, and they came from the United States, Italy and Spain.

The CDR3 length is 12 residues. Germline V gene data show CDR1 as SQVTM and CDR2 as ANQGSEA. V was cut by 1 base and J by 6 bases, with 6 bases left in between. Produced via immunoSEQ multiplex PCR; TCRdb's table is partial and in-frame only. The sample has fewer than 500,000 clones; about 90% are singletons. The chain couples TRBV29-1 to TRBJ2-2; D is perhaps TRBD2 (6 bases). The sequence came from a man aged 25-45 years who had recovered from COVID-19. Sequencing input: PBMCs or T cells enriched from blood (not recorded which). CDR3: CSVEGGAGELFF. CDR3 in DNA: TGCAGCGTTGAAGGGGGGGCCGGGGAGCTGTTTTTT.